The 7 T cell receptor beta chains below come from one sample, sequenced in a study of neurological immune-mediated disorders (dated by TCRdb to between 2017 and 2020). Library preparation was by 5' RACE. Data came from an Illumina HiSeq 2500. Using fastp trimming at Q25 and MiXCR clonotype assembly, TCRdb reanalyzed the public sequencing data and kept in-frame beta chains. Entries that share a CDR3 protein sequence are merged under the most common genes and DNA. The sample records 50,000 or so distinct CDR3 sequences, 3% to 4.5% of which are singletons. The top ten clonotypes cover 6.5% of the sample. The sequenced sample consisted of PBMCs. These receptors originate from a man aged 60 to 75 with multiple sclerosis.

At least ten counts were recorded for this clonotype. The gene calls are TRBV24-1 and TRBJ2-1; tentative D call: TRBD2 (5 bases). This CDR3 contains 12 residues. Trimming took 2 bases from V and 11 from J, leaving 9 bases between them. Germline lookup yields CDR1 KGHDR and CDR2 SFDVKD. The CDR3: CATSDYSSKQFF. In nucleotides, the CDR3 is TGTGCCACCAGTGATTATTCTAGCAAGCAGTTCTTC.

This clonotype was counted at least ten times. The genes are TRBV20-1 and TRBJ1-5, with 9 positions matching TRBD1. This CDR3 comprises 15 residues. CDR1 and CDR2 from the germline V gene are DFQATT and SNEGSKA (reference sequence). The V and J ends lost 3 bases and 4 bases, in that order; junction bases with no gene match: 7. The CDR3, as DNA: TGCAGTGCTAGGCCGCCGGGACAGGGTAATCAGCCCCAGCATTTT. Encoded protein: CSARPPGQGNQPQHF.

The sample holds a few counts of this clonotype. The gene calls are TRBV6-5 and TRBJ1-5, with D possibly being TRBD1 (6 bases). The V and J ends lost 6 bases and 5 bases respectively, with 17 bases between them. In germline, CDR1 is MNHEY, CDR2 SVGAGI. The CDR3 spans 15 residues. CDR3 protein: CASSPLTRGDQPQHF. The CDR3 DNA follows: TGTGCCAGCAGCCCTCTCACCAGGGGAGATCAGCCCCAGCATTTT.

This clonotype showed up many times. The rearrangement uses TRBV20-1 and TRBJ2-5, with D maybe TRBD2 (6 bases). V lost 5 bases to trimming and J lost 4 bases, with 17 bases between them. Germline assignment: CDR1 DFQATT and CDR2 SNEGSKA (reference sequence). The CDR3 runs to 14 residues. The CDR3 nucleotides read TGCAGTGCTCGGAGGGCCTCGGAGTTAGAGACCCAGTACTTC. The encoded protein is CSARRASELETQYF.

This clonotype has a count of ten or more. The gene calls are TRBV10-3 and TRBJ2-3; no definite D call. CDR1 ENHRY and CDR2 SYGVKD come from the germline V gene. The CDR3 totals 14 residues. Trimming left V 10 bases short and J 4 bases short, with 18 bases between. CDR3 coding DNA: TGTGCCACCTGGGCCGGCGCTTCCGCAGATACGCAGTATTTT. This sequence encodes CATWAGASADTQYF.

This clonotype was seen repeatedly, ten times or more. The V and J genes are TRBV7-2 and TRBJ2-1; D uncertain. The CDR3 has 15 residues. Germline V gene lookup returns CDR1 SGHTA and CDR2 FQGNSA. The germline V and J ends were trimmed by 5 bases and 0 bases, with 11 bases remaining between them. The DNA for the CDR3 is TGTGCCAGCAGCCCCGCGTATGACTCCTACAATGAGCAGTTCTTC. This gives the protein CASSPAYDSYNEQFF.

This clonotype was counted at least ten times. The rearrangement links TRBV6-5 to TRBJ2-5; D possibly matches TRBD1 or TRBD2 (6 bases each). The germline CDR1 and CDR2 sequences are MNHEY and SVGAGI. Trimming removed 8 bases from V and 4 bases from J, with 11 bases in between. The CDR3 is made up of 12 amino acids. The CDR3 DNA reads TGTGCCAGCTGGAGGGGGGCAGAGACCCAGTACTTC. Its protein product is CASWRGAETQYF.